This T cell receptor beta chain is from a study of blood T cell repertoires in COVID-19. Background on the study: PBMCs, B-cell-depleted T cells, or T cells provided the cDNA or gDNA that made up the material.

Germline CDR1 is MDHEN and CDR2 is SYDVKM. With 5 bases clipped from V and 3 bases from J, the junction kept 7 bases outside the gene matches. This CDR3 has 18 residues. Here immunoSEQ multiplex PCR was the method, and the copy in TCRdb shows in-frame clones only, minus some. The table lists about 45,000 clones, just over 90% of them singletons. The sequenced material came from peripheral blood. J is TRBJ2-2 and V is TRBV28, with 15 bases matching TRBD2. This TCR was sampled from a man aged 50 or older with COVID-19, enrolled during active disease. CDR3 residues: CASSPGTSGRLHTGELFF. The CDR3, as DNA: TGTGCCAGCAGTCCCGGGACTAGCGGGAGGCTGCACACCGGGGAGCTGTTTTTT. Combining the CDR3 with reference TRBV28 and TRBJ2-2 gives the whole variable domain DVKVTQSSRYLVKRTGEKVFLECVQDMDHENMFWYRQDPGLGLRLIYFSYDVKMKEKGDIPEGYSVSREKKERFSLILESASTNQTSMYLCASSPGTSGRLHTGELFFGEGSRLTVL.